This T cell receptor beta chain is drawn from a study of cytomegalovirus exposure and HLA in healthy donors. About the research overall: Genotyping showed 70% to 90% of some 400 donors falling in the Caucasian-associated ancestry cluster. The study, taken as a whole, reports: Sequencing had likely introduced a cluster of highly shared sequence variants as an artifact. Of the V segments, some could not be distinguished, including TRBV6-2 and TRBV6-3, and were excluded.

The study ran its PCR with 60 Vbeta and 13 Jbeta primers. The data were produced by immunoSEQ multiplex PCR, yet TCRdb's version contains in-frame clones alone and is incomplete. The data contain approximately 160,000 clones, less than 65% of them seen just once; the ten biggest clones take up 3%. This clone was counted between two and nine times. Its antigen is undetermined. The junction had 20 bases not matched to a gene; V was cut back by 8 bases and J by 3 bases. This CDR3 is built from 18 residues. Germline CDR1 LNHDA, CDR2 SQIVND (reference sequence). The rearrangement joins TRBV19 to TRBJ1-2; 8 bases are shared with TRBD1. The sequenced material came from PBMCs. The clonotype comes from a woman aged 25 to 45 in good health and CMV-seropositive. The CDR3 protein is CASAIPTSWTGNHYGYTF. CDR3 DNA sequence: TGTGCCAGTGCGATACCGACCTCATGGACAGGGAACCACTATGGCTACACCTTC. The variable domain in full, completed from reference TRBV19 and TRBJ1-2, reads DGGITQSPKYLFRKEGQNVTLSCEQNLNHDAMYWYRQDPGQGLRLIYYSQIVNDFQKGDIAEGYSVSREKKESFPLTVTSAQKNPTAFYLCASAIPTSWTGNHYGYTFGSGTRLTVV.